This T cell receptor (beta chain) was retrieved from a study of cytomegalovirus exposure and HLA in healthy donors. About the research overall: Assignment to the Caucasian-associated ancestry cluster applied to 81% of the approximately 400 genotyped donors.

Study-level points and caveats: Researchers had no immune exposure information except CMV serostatus available.

J lost 9 bases, V lost 1 base, and 7 bases had no gene match. The CDR3 has 15 residues. Germline CDR1 is LGHNA and CDR2 is YSLEER. This clone occurred once. Its antigen is as yet unknown. Primers included in the PCR were 60 Vbeta and 13 Jbeta primers. The data were produced by immunoSEQ multiplex PCR, yet TCRdb's version contains in-frame clones alone and is incomplete. Of roughly 190,000 clones detected, roughly 86% appear once; the ten largest clones hold approximately 1.9%. This clonotype was obtained from a woman aged 18-29 years in good health and CMV-seronegative. Material: PBMCs. The genes are TRBV4-3 and TRBJ2-1; TRBD2 matches 9 bases. In DNA, the CDR3 is TGCGCCAGCAGCCAAGGGGCGGGAGCGGGGGGTGAGCAGTTCTTC. It specifies CASSQGAGAGGEQFF.